Below, 9 T cell receptor beta chains from the same sample are listed, as sequenced in a study of cytomegalovirus exposure and HLA in healthy donors. PCR used 60 Vbeta primers and 13 Jbeta primers. The data were produced by immunoSEQ multiplex PCR, yet TCRdb's version contains in-frame clones alone and is incomplete. The sample contains about 200,000 clones, roughly 82% of which appear only once. Input material: PBMCs. The receptors were gathered from a man aged 35 to 55 in good health and CMV-seropositive.

The chain uses TRBV28 and TRBJ1-2; TRBD1 agrees at 11 bases. V shed 5 bases, J shed 8 bases, and the junction held 10 bases outside the gene matches. The CDR3 has 15 amino acids. Germline V gives CDR1 MDHEN, CDR2 SYDVKM. The CDR3 here is CASSPGQGAQRGYTF. In DNA form, the CDR3 reads TGTGCCAGCAGTCCCGGACAGGGGGCGCAAAGAGGCTACACCTTC.

This clone appeared a few times. This chain's CDR3 is CASSTQYGGASGELFF. For the CDR3, the DNA is TGTGCCAGCAGCACCCAGTATGGAGGGGCCAGCGGGGAGCTGTTTTTT. The chain has TRBV7-3 and TRBJ2-2, with D perhaps matching TRBD2 (6 bases). This CDR3 contains 16 residues. Deletions cut 5 bases from V and 7 bases from J, with 20 bases between. Germline-derived CDR1 and CDR2 are SGHTA and FQGTGA.

This clone was recorded once. J is TRBJ2-2 and V is TRBV10-3; TRBD1 agrees at 7 bases. The CDR3 has 15 residues. Trimming at V came to 7 bases and at J to 3 bases, leaving 8 bases not matched to a gene. The germline gives CDR1 ENHRY, CDR2 SYGVKD. The CDR3 reads CAIKGTDGHTGELFF. CDR3 in DNA: TGTGCCATCAAAGGGACAGATGGTCACACCGGGGAGCTGTTTTTT.

This chain uses TRBV27 with TRBJ1-5; D is perhaps TRBD1 (6 bases). Trimming left V 5 bases short and J 0 bases short, with 14 bases between. CDR1 and CDR2 (germline): MNHEY, SMNVEV (reference sequence). There are 16 residues in the CDR3. The CDR3 spells CASSPRLGGSNQPQHF. Here the CDR3 DNA reads TGTGCCAGCAGTCCTCGGCTAGGGGGTAGCAATCAGCCCCAGCATTTT.

This chain uses TRBV5-1 with TRBJ1-4; D may be TRBD1 (6 bases). Trimming shortened V by 3 bases and J by 7 bases, and 16 bases separated the two germline ends. This CDR3 comprises 15 residues. CDR1 is SGHRS and CDR2 is YFSETQ in the germline V gene. CDR3 sequence: CASSWDTTYGEKLFF. For the CDR3, the DNA is TGCGCCAGCAGCTGGGACACAACCTATGGTGAAAAACTGTTTTTT.

This clone was recorded a few times. This sequence joins TRBV7-9 and TRBJ1-3; no clear D gene. CDR1 SEHNR and CDR2 FQNEAQ come from the germline V gene (reference sequence). The CDR3 sequence is 14 residues long. The ends were cut back, 5 bases at V and 0 bases at J, with 8 bases in the middle. In DNA, the CDR3 is TGTGCCAGCAGCCCTAATAGCTCTGGAAACACCATATATTTT. This gives the protein CASSPNSSGNTIYF.

The genes are TRBV4-2 and TRBJ2-3, with 7 positions matching TRBD2. This CDR3 comprises 17 residues. Losses at the gene ends were 0 bases for V and 3 bases for J; bases not matched to a gene: 9. The germline V gene has CDR1 LGHNA and CDR2 YNFKEQ. DNA of the CDR3: TGTGCCAGCAGCCAAGAGAACTTCGGGGGGAGGACAGATACGCAGTATTTT. This codes for CASSQENFGGRTDTQYF.

J is TRBJ2-7 and V is TRBV15, with a possible D match to TRBD2 (6 bases). The CDR3 extends over 12 amino acids. Germline V gene data show CDR1 as LNHNV and CDR2 as YYDKDF (reference sequence). V was cut by 8 bases and J by 2 bases, with 10 bases left in between. The CDR3 spells CATGAGPYEQYV. As DNA, the CDR3 is TGTGCCACCGGGGCGGGACCCTACGAGCAGTACGTC.

This clone was detected only once. This chain links TRBV5-4 with TRBJ2-3, with a tentative D call TRBD2 (6 bases). Germline-derived CDR1 and CDR2 are SGHNT and YYREEE (reference sequence). This CDR3 contains 13 residues. With 0 bases removed from V and 6 bases from J, the gap between germline ends came to 8 bases. The CDR3 nucleotides read TGTGCCAGCAGCTTGGCGGGAGAGGATACGCAGTATTTT. It translates to CASSLAGEDTQYF.